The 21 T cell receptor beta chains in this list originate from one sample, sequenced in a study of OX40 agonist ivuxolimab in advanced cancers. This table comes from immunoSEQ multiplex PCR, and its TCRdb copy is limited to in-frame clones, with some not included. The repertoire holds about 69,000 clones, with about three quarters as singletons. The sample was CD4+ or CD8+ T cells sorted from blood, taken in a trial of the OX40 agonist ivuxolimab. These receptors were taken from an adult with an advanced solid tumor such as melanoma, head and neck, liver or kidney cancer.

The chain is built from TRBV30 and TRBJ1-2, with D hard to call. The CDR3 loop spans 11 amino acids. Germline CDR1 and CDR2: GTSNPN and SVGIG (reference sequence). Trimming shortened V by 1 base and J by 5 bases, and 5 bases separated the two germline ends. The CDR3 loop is CAWSEGYGYTF. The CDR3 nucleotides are TGTGCCTGGAGTGAAGGTTATGGCTACACCTTC.

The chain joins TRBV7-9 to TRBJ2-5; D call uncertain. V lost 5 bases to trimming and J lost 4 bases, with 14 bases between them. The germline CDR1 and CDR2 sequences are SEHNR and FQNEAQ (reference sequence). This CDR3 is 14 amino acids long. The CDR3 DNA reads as TGTGCCAGCAGCATTTTCGGTCAGGCAGAGACCCAGTACTTC. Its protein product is CASSIFGQAETQYF.

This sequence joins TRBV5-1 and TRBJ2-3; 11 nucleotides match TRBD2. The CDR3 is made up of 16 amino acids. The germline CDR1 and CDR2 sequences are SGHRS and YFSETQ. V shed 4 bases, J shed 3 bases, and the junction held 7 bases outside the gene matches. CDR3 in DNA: TGCGCCAGCAGCGAGGGACTAGCGGTGGAAACAGATACGCAGTATTTT. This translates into CASSEGLAVETDTQYF.

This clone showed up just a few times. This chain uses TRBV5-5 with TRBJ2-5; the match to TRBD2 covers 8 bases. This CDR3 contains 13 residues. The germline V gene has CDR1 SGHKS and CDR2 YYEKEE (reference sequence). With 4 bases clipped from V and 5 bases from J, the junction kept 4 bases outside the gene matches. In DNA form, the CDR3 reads TGTGCCAGCAGCCCCTCGGGGGGGGAGACCCAGTACTTC. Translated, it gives CASSPSGGETQYF.

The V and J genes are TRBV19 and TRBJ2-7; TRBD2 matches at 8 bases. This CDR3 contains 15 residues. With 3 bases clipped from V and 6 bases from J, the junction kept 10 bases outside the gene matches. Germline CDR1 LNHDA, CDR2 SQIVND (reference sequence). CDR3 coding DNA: TGTGCCAGTAGTATCCCCCAGCGGGGGAATGTCGAGCAGTACTTC. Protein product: CASSIPQRGNVEQYF.

CDR3 sequence (DNA): TGTGCCAGCAGCTCCGGACTGGGGAACACTGAAGCTTTCTTT. It codes for CASSSGLGNTEAFF. This chain uses TRBV7-8 with TRBJ1-1; D is undetermined. The CDR3 spans 14 residues. Germline CDR1 and CDR2: SGHVS and FQNEAQ. V was trimmed by 4 bases and J by 1 base, leaving 10 bases between them.

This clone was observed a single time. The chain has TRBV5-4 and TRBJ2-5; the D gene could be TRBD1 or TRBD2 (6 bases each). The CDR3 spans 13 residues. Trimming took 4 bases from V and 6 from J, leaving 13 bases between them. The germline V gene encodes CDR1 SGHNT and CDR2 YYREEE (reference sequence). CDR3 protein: CASSVRDTKTQYF. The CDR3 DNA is TGTGCCAGCAGCGTGCGGGACACCAAGACCCAGTACTTC.

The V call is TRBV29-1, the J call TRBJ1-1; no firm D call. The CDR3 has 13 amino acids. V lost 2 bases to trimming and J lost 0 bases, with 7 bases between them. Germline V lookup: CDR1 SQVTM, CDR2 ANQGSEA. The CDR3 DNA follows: TGCAGCGTTGAACCAAACTTGAACACTGAAGCTTTCTTT. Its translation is CSVEPNLNTEAFF.

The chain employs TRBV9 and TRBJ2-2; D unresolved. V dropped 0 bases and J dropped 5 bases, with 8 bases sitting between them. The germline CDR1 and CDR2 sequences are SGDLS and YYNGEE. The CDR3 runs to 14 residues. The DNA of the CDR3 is TGTGCCAGCAGCGTAGCGTTGGAGACCGGGGAGCTGTTTTTT. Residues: CASSVALETGELFF.

CDR3 residues: CASSETPVANEKLFF. The DNA of the CDR3 is TGTGCCAGCAGTGAAACACCCGTGGCTAATGAAAAACTGTTTTTT. This chain links TRBV25-1 with TRBJ1-4; D not certain. The V and J ends lost 2 bases and 3 bases respectively, with 10 bases between them. The CDR3 has 15 amino acids. Germline values: CDR1 MGHDK, CDR2 SYGVNS.

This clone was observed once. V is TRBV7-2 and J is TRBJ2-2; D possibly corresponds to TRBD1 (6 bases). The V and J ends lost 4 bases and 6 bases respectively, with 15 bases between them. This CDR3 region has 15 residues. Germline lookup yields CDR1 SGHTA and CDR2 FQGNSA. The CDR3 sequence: CASSSQGQLSGELFF. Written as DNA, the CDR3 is TGTGCCAGCAGCTCCCAAGGACAGTTATCCGGGGAGCTGTTTTTT.

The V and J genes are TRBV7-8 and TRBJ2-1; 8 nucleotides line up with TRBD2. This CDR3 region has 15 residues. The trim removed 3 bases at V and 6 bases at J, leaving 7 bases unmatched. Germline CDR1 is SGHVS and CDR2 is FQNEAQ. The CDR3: CASSFAGTRGNEQFF. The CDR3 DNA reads TGTGCCAGCAGCTTCGCCGGGACTAGAGGCAATGAGCAGTTCTTC.

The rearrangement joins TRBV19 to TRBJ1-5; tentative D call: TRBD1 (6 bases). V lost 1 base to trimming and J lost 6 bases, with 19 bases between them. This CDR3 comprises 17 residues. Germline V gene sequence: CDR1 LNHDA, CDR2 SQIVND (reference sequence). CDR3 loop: CASSIGQGRGRSQPQHF. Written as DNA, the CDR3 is TGTGCCAGTAGTATAGGCCAGGGGAGGGGACGTAGTCAGCCCCAGCATTTT.

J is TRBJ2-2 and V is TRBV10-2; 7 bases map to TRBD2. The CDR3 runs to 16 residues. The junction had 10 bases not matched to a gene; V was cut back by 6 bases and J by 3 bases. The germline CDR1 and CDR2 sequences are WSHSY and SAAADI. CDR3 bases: TGCGCCAGCAGGACGGGGTACGCGGGGGACACCGGGGAGCTGTTTTTT. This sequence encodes CASRTGYAGDTGELFF.

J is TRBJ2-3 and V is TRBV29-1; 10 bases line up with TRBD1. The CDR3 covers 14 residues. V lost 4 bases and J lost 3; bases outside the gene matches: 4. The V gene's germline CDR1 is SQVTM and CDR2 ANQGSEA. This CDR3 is CSVAGGQGTDTQYF. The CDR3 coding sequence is TGCAGCGTTGCGGGGGGACAGGGGACAGATACGCAGTATTTT.

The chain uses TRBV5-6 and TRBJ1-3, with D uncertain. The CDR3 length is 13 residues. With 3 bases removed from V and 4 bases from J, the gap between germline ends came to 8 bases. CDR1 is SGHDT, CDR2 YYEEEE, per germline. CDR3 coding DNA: TGTGCCAGCAGCTGGGGATCCGGAAACACCATATATTTT. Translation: CASSWGSGNTIYF.

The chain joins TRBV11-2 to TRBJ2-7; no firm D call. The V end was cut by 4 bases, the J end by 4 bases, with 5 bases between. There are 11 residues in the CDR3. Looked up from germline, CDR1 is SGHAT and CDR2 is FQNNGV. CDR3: CASSSQYEQYF. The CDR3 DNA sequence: TGTGCCAGCAGCTCCCAGTACGAGCAGTACTTC.

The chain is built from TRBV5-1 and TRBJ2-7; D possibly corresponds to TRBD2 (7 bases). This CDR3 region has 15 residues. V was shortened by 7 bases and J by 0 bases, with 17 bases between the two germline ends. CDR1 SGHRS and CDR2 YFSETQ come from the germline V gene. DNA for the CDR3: TGCGCCAGCTTCGGGGGGCAGGGGAGCTCCTACGAGCAGTACTTC. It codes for CASFGGQGSSYEQYF.

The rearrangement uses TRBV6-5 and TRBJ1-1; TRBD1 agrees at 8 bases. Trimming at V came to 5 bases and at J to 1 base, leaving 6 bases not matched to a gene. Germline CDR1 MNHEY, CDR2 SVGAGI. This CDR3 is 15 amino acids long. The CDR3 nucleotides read TGTGCCAGCAGTAGCCCAGGGGGCCGGAACACTGAAGCTTTCTTT. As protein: CASSSPGGRNTEAFF.

The CDR3 loop reads CAWSVGGNNSPLHF. CDR3 DNA: TGTGCCTGGAGTGTGGGGGGGAATAATTCACCCCTCCACTTT. This rearrangement joins TRBV30 to TRBJ1-6, with D perhaps TRBD1 (5 bases). Trimming pared 0 bases from V and 5 bases from J, leaving 8 bases between. This CDR3 region has 14 residues. In germline, CDR1 is GTSNPN, CDR2 SVGIG (reference sequence).

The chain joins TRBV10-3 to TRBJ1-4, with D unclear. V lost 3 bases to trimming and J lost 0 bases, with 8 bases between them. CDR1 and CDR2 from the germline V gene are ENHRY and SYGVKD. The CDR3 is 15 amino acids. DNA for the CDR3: TGTGCCATCAGTGACCCAGGAACAACTAATGAAAAACTGTTTTTT. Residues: CAISDPGTTNEKLFF.